One sample yielded the 21 T cell receptor beta chains listed below, sequenced in a study of graft-versus-host responses after intestinal transplantation. Only in-frame clones appear in the TCRdb table, and some are missing; sequencing was by immunoSEQ multiplex PCR. Of about 47,000 clones in the sample, approximately 92% were seen once. The input for sequencing was PBMCs, taken 750 to 850 days after a first intestinal transplant, on the day of a second. The origin of the receptors is a human patient who received an intestinal transplant, so some T cells may come from the graft donor.

The chain has TRBV18 and TRBJ1-5, with 8 bases matching TRBD1. CDR1 KGHSH and CDR2 LQKENI come from the germline V gene. The CDR3 length is 13 residues. The V segment lost 3 bases and the J segment 7 bases; nucleotides outside the gene matches: 2. The CDR3 region is CASSPDRGQPQHF. The DNA for the CDR3 is TGTGCCAGCTCACCCGACAGGGGACAGCCCCAGCATTTT. The full variable domain, completed using reference TRBV18 and TRBJ1-5, is NAGVMQNPRHLVRRRGQEARLRCSPMKGHSHVYWYRQLPEEGLKFMVYLQKENIIDESGMPKERFSAEFPKEGPSILRIQQVVRGDSAAYFCASSPDRGQPQHFGDGTRLSIL.

The rearrangement joins TRBV2 to TRBJ1-3, with a weak D call TRBD1 (6 bases). Germline values: CDR1 SNHLY, CDR2 FYNNEI. There are 15 residues in the CDR3. Trimming cost V 5 bases and J 0 bases, with 11 bases left between them. This CDR3 reads CASSIWTASGNTIYF. CDR3 nucleotide sequence: TGTGCCAGCAGTATATGGACAGCCTCTGGAAACACCATATATTTT.

The V gene is TRBV11-2, the J gene TRBJ2-7; the D gene is possibly TRBD2 (7 bases). V was shortened by 5 bases and J by 9 bases, with 26 bases between the two germline ends. Per the germline V gene, CDR1 is SGHAT and CDR2 is FQNNGV. This CDR3 contains 16 residues. In DNA, the CDR3 is TGTGCCAGCAGCCGTCGATCCCGGGACCACAGGGAGGGGCAGTACTTC. Amino acids: CASSRRSRDHREGQYF.

The V call is TRBV18, the J call TRBJ1-2; no reliable D call. V was cut by 4 bases and J by 5 bases, with 11 bases left in between. The germline gives CDR1 KGHSH, CDR2 LQKENI. This CDR3 is 13 amino acids long. CDR3 residues: CASSQAAWYGYTF. The DNA for the CDR3 is TGTGCCAGCTCACAGGCAGCTTGGTATGGCTACACCTTC. The variable domain in full, completed from reference TRBV18 and TRBJ1-2, reads NAGVMQNPRHLVRRRGQEARLRCSPMKGHSHVYWYRQLPEEGLKFMVYLQKENIIDESGMPKERFSAEFPKEGPSILRIQQVVRGDSAAYFCASSQAAWYGYTFGSGTRLTVV.

This clone was observed once. The gene calls are TRBV7-6 and TRBJ1-5; TRBD1 is a possible D gene (6 bases). The CDR3 totals 15 residues. The V end was cut by 5 bases, the J end by 3 bases, with 14 bases between. The V gene's germline CDR1 is SGHVS and CDR2 FNYEAQ. The CDR3, as DNA: TGTGCCAGCAGCCCAGGGACACATTACAATCAGCCCCAGCATTTT. Translating gives CASSPGTHYNQPQHF.

The V and J genes are TRBV19 and TRBJ2-1; D not certain. This CDR3 has 14 residues. Deletions cut 0 bases from V and 5 bases from J, with 8 bases between. Germline CDR1 and CDR2: LNHDA and SQIVND (reference sequence). CDR3 sequence: CASSIDGDHNEQFF. Here the CDR3 DNA reads TGTGCCAGTAGTATAGACGGAGATCACAATGAGCAGTTCTTC. Combining the CDR3 with reference TRBV19 and TRBJ2-1 gives the whole variable domain DGGITQSPKYLFRKEGQNVTLSCEQNLNHDAMYWYRQDPGQGLRLIYYSQIVNDFQKGDIAEGYSVSREKKESFPLTVTSAQKNPTAFYLCASSIDGDHNEQFFGPGTRLTVL.

This chain links TRBV7-2 with TRBJ1-1, with D unresolved. This CDR3 has 16 residues. Trimming left V 2 bases short and J 0 bases short, with 13 bases between. CDR1 is SGHTA and CDR2 is FQGNSA in the germline V gene. The CDR3 DNA follows: TGTGCCAGCAGCTTAACACGGATCAGGATGAACACTGAAGCTTTCTTT. Translating it yields CASSLTRIRMNTEAFF.

The rearrangement links TRBV9 to TRBJ1-2; D gene unclear. From germline, CDR1 is SGDLS and CDR2 YYNGEE. This CDR3 has 15 residues. The ends were cut back, 0 bases at V and 8 bases at J, with 17 bases in the middle. The CDR3: CASSVDMLHREGYTF. The CDR3 region has the DNA TGTGCCAGCAGCGTAGACATGCTGCATCGAGAGGGCTACACCTTC.

This clone has just one count. The CDR3 is CATPGPSGGYTF. DNA of the CDR3: TGCGCCACCCCGGGCCCCTCGGGTGGCTACACCTTC. The V gene is TRBV10-2, the J gene TRBJ1-2; D gene uncertain. Germline loops: CDR1 WSHSY, CDR2 SAAADI. V lost 10 bases, J lost 7 bases, and 16 bases lay in between. The CDR3 spans 12 residues.

The chain recombines TRBV6-5 with TRBJ2-7, with TRBD2 matching over 8 bases. The CDR3 length is 15 residues. V lost 6 bases to trimming and J lost 4 bases; unmatched junction nucleotides: 11. Germline-derived CDR1 and CDR2 are MNHEY and SVGAGI. The CDR3 DNA sequence: TGTGCCAGCAGCCCATCATTGATAGCGGGATACGAGCAGTACTTC. Amino acid sequence: CASSPSLIAGYEQYF.

The chain combines TRBV9 with TRBJ1-1; D perhaps matches TRBD1 (5 bases). The CDR3 runs to 15 residues. Germline loops: CDR1 SGDLS, CDR2 YYNGEE. The V gene lost 2 bases and the J gene lost 3 bases, with 14 bases spanning the gap. The CDR3 region has the DNA TGTGCCAGCAGCGTCCTCGGACAAGCCGACACTGAAGCTTTCTTT. Translating it yields CASSVLGQADTEAFF.

The chain joins TRBV5-1 to TRBJ1-3; no definite D call. V dropped 4 bases and J dropped 2 bases, with 13 bases sitting between them. Germline V gene sequence: CDR1 SGHRS, CDR2 YFSETQ. The CDR3 totals 15 residues. The CDR3 nucleotides are TGCGCCAGCAGCATGGGGAGTATCACTGGAAACACCATATATTTT. Translated, it gives CASSMGSITGNTIYF.

The chain employs TRBV28 and TRBJ1-3; D ambiguous. Germline V lookup: CDR1 MDHEN, CDR2 SYDVKM. The ends were cut back, 2 bases at V and 0 bases at J, with 5 bases in the middle. The CDR3 contains 14 residues. The CDR3 nucleotides are TGTGCCAGCAGTTTAGGGCCCTCTGGAAACACCATATATTTT. It codes for CASSLGPSGNTIYF.

The chain has TRBV28 and TRBJ2-1; D gene ambiguous. The ends were cut back, 10 bases at V and 9 bases at J, with 10 bases in the middle. Per the germline V gene, CDR1 is MDHEN and CDR2 is SYDVKM. The CDR3 is 10 amino acids. CDR3 DNA: TGTGCCAACCGACGCTCTGAGCAGTTCTTC. It yields the protein CANRRSEQFF. Complete variable domain (other parts from reference TRBV28 and TRBJ2-1): DVKVTQSSRYLVKRTGEKVFLECVQDMDHENMFWYRQDPGLGLRLIYFSYDVKMKEKGDIPEGYSVSREKKERFSLILESASTNQTSMYLCANRRSEQFFGPGTRLTVL.

The genes are TRBV6-5 and TRBJ1-2, with 8 nucleotides matching TRBD1. Germline V lookup: CDR1 MNHEY, CDR2 SVGAGI. The ends lost 2 bases at V and 8 bases at J; junction bases unmatched: 7. The CDR3 runs to 14 residues. The DNA of the CDR3 is TGTGCCAGCAGTTACGGACAGGGCTTCGGGGGCTACACCTTC. It encodes CASSYGQGFGGYTF.

The chain has TRBV7-3 and TRBJ1-1; 7 nucleotides align to TRBD1. The CDR3 sequence is 15 residues long. Per the germline V gene, CDR1 is SGHTA and CDR2 is FQGTGA. V was clipped by 3 bases and J by 1 base; unmatched bases: 5. The CDR3 nucleotides are TGTGCCAGCAGCTTCTCCGGGACAGCGAACACTGAAGCTTTCTTT. This gives the protein CASSFSGTANTEAFF.

In its sample, this clone was seen once. V usage is TRBV11-3 and J usage is TRBJ2-7; a possible D gene is TRBD2 (5 bases). V lost 5 bases and J lost 6, with 14 bases in between. CDR3 length: 13 residues. From germline, CDR1 is SGHNT and CDR2 YENEEA. For the CDR3, the DNA is TGTGCCAGCAGCCTTACACTAGTTTCCGAGCAGTACTTC. Translated, it gives CASSLTLVSEQYF.

The chain uses TRBV6-1 and TRBJ2-2, with 9 bases identical to TRBD1. The junction had 5 bases not matched to a gene; V was cut back by 4 bases and J by 5 bases. Germline V lookup: CDR1 MNHNS, CDR2 SASEGT. This CDR3 is 15 amino acids long. Here the CDR3 reads CASSAGQGWTGELFF. CDR3 coding DNA: TGTGCCAGCAGTGCGGGACAGGGATGGACCGGGGAGCTGTTTTTT.

Only one count was recorded for this clone. This chain joins TRBV6-5 and TRBJ2-4; D ambiguous. Trimming stripped 0 bases from V and 0 bases from J, with 9 bases between. Germline V gives CDR1 MNHEY, CDR2 SVGAGI. The CDR3 consists of 16 residues. The CDR3 reads CASSYSNSLAKNIQYF. The DNA for the CDR3 is TGTGCCAGCAGTTACTCGAACAGCTTAGCCAAAAACATTCAGTACTTC.

This clone turned up a few times. V gene TRBV10-1 combines with J gene TRBJ2-7; perhaps TRBD2 as D (6 bases). In germline, CDR1 is WNHNN, CDR2 SYGVQD (reference sequence). CDR3 length equals 14 residues. The V end lost 8 bases, the J end lost 0 bases, and 14 bases lay between the germline ends. The CDR3 sequence: CASLQEGSSYEQYF. CDR3 coding DNA: TGCGCCAGCCTTCAGGAGGGGAGCTCCTACGAGCAGTACTTC.

The chain is built from TRBV7-9 and TRBJ1-3, with D uncertain. V was shortened by 1 base and J by 2 bases, with 9 bases between the two germline ends. The CDR3 sequence is 15 residues long. CDR1 is SEHNR and CDR2 is FQNEAQ in the germline V gene (reference sequence). Here the CDR3 reads CASSLDIYTGNTIYF. The CDR3 DNA sequence: TGTGCCAGCAGCTTAGATATCTACACTGGAAACACCATATATTTT.